This T cell receptor (beta chain) was profiled in a study of blood T cell repertoires in COVID-19. On the study more broadly: The United States, Italy and Spain supplied acute and convalescent COVID-19 samples. PBMCs, B-cell-depleted T cells, or T cells were the source of the cDNA or gDNA that made up the material.

In the study's own analysis: Estimated nucleated cell counts came from reference gene primer amplification. TCRdb's copy holds only in-frame clones and misses some; the assay was immunoSEQ multiplex PCR. Clone size and the V and J calls come from that table; the DNA yielded D and trimming. The sample records 150,000 to 200,000 clones, 80% to 90% being singletons. The CDR3 spans 14 residues. Germline CDR1 reads LNHDA; CDR2 reads SQIVND (reference sequence). V shed 6 bases and J 13 bases; nucleotides not matched to a gene: 12. The sequencing input was peripheral blood. The clonotype originates from a man in his sixties with acute or convalescent COVID-19. V is TRBV19 and J is TRBJ2-2; TRBD2 matches at 9 bases. The CDR3 loop reads CASSPGLAFLGLFF. CDR3 nucleotides: TGTGCCAGTAGCCCGGGACTAGCCTTTCTAGGGCTGTTTTTT. Together with reference TRBV19 and TRBJ2-2, the CDR3 gives the full variable domain: DGGITQSPKYLFRKEGQNVTLSCEQNLNHDAMYWYRQDPGQGLRLIYYSQIVNDFQKGDIAEGYSVSREKKESFPLTVTSAQKNPTAFYLCASSPGLAFLGLFFGEGSRLTVL.